The 18 T cell receptor beta chains presented below share a single source sample, sequenced in a study of a mutant IDH1 vaccine in newly diagnosed glioma. Antigens of these TCRs are unknown. Time point in this sample: week 47, end of study. What each vaccine dose contained was 300 ug of mutant IDH1 20-mer peptide, accompanied by topical imiquimod. TCRdb keeps only in-frame clones here, not all; method: immunoSEQ multiplex PCR. The table shows some 62,000 clones, with 75% to 90% occurring only once. The material sequenced was PBMCs, taken from a glioma patient whose treatment included an IDH1 peptide vaccine. These receptor sequences come from a man under 40 with glioma.

This clone has just a few counts. The gene calls are TRBV18 and TRBJ1-1, with D uncertain. The CDR3 contains 14 residues. Per the germline V gene, CDR1 is KGHSH and CDR2 is LQKENI. V was cut by 2 bases and J by 1 base, with 8 bases left in between. This chain's CDR3 is CASSPGSENTEAFF. The CDR3 nucleotides are TGTGCCAGCTCACCAGGGTCAGAGAACACTGAAGCTTTCTTT.

The chain links TRBV7-9 to TRBJ2-5; D is ambiguous. Near its end, the DNA agrees better with TRBJ2-7, so the J call may be wrong. CDR3 length: 16 residues. The germline V gene has CDR1 SEHNR and CDR2 FQNEAQ (reference sequence). CDR3: CASSTYRTQHANEQYF. The CDR3 bases are TGTGCCAGCAGCACTTACCGGACGCAGCATGCGAACGAGCAGTACTTC.

J is TRBJ1-5 and V is TRBV5-1, with 8 bases lining up with TRBD1. J was trimmed by 3 bases and V by 6 bases; bases with no gene match: 11. This CDR3 spans 16 amino acids. CDR1 is SGHRS and CDR2 is YFSETQ in the germline V gene. The CDR3 DNA is TGCGCCAGCAACCCTCCCGGGACAGGATCCAATCAGCCCCAGCATTTT. Its translation is CASNPPGTGSNQPQHF.

This chain uses TRBV7-9 with TRBJ1-6; perhaps TRBD1 as D (6 bases). CDR1 and CDR2 from the germline V gene are SEHNR and FQNEAQ (reference sequence). V shed 2 bases and J shed 7 bases, with 9 bases lying between them. This CDR3 has 14 residues. CDR3 loop: CASSLRDTNSPLHF. CDR3 in DNA: TGTGCCAGCAGCTTACGGGACACCAATTCACCCCTCCACTTT.

This clone was recorded only once. The rearrangement links TRBV29-1 to TRBJ2-3; maybe TRBD1 (5 bases). CDR3 size: 14 residues. CDR1 and CDR2 from the germline V gene are SQVTM and ANQGSEA. Trimming took off 0 bases at V and 3 bases at J, with 10 bases between the two ends. CDR3: CSVEDPGLTDTQYF. The CDR3 nucleotides read TGCAGCGTTGAAGATCCAGGGTTGACAGATACGCAGTATTTT.

The table lists this clone with a few counts. V usage is TRBV11-2 and J usage is TRBJ1-1; D gene ambiguous. The CDR3 covers 13 residues. CDR1 and CDR2 from the germline V gene are SGHAT and FQNNGV. V lost 0 bases and J 7 bases, leaving 9 bases between the germline ends. The CDR3 DNA follows: TGTGCCAGCAGCTTAGATTACCGGCGTGAAGCTTTCTTT. As protein: CASSLDYRREAFF.

The J gene is TRBJ2-2, the V gene TRBV27; the D gene could be TRBD1 or TRBD2 (5 bases each). Germline V gene data show CDR1 as MNHEY and CDR2 as SMNVEV (reference sequence). The CDR3 totals 13 residues. The germline V and J ends were trimmed by 2 bases and 6 bases, with 7 bases remaining between them. The DNA for the CDR3 is TGTGCCAGCAGTTTAGGGGGTTCCGGGGAGCTGTTTTTT. Residues: CASSLGGSGELFF.

This chain connects TRBV6-5 to TRBJ1-1, with D uncertain. The germline gives CDR1 MNHEY, CDR2 SVGAGI. V was clipped by 5 bases and J by 3 bases, with 7 bases between them. There are 12 residues in the CDR3. The CDR3 loop is CASSKQYTEAFF. CDR3 DNA sequence: TGTGCCAGCAGTAAACAGTACACTGAAGCTTTCTTT.

The chain couples TRBV15 to TRBJ2-7; D gene unclear. Trimming took 5 bases from V and 0 from J, leaving 14 bases between them. There are 15 residues in the CDR3. The germline V gene has CDR1 LNHNV and CDR2 YYDKDF (reference sequence). CDR3 in DNA: TGTGCCACCAGCGAAAAAATTAGCAACTCCTACGAGCAGTACTTC. Translation gives CATSEKISNSYEQYF.

This chain links TRBV6-5 with TRBJ2-2; D ambiguous. Trimming pared 2 bases from V and 6 bases from J, leaving 1 base between. Germline CDR1 and CDR2: MNHEY and SVGAGI. The CDR3 contains 11 residues. The CDR3 loop reads CASSYAGELFF. The DNA of the CDR3 is TGTGCCAGCAGTTACGCCGGGGAGCTGTTTTTT.

The V and J genes are TRBV9 and TRBJ2-2, with unresolved D. This CDR3 is 12 amino acids long. From germline, CDR1 is SGDLS and CDR2 YYNGEE. The germline V and J ends were trimmed by 0 bases and 5 bases, with 2 bases remaining between them. The CDR3 DNA reads TGTGCCAGCAGCGTAGGAACCGGGGAGCTGTTTTTT. Translating it yields CASSVGTGELFF. The complete variable domain, with remaining parts taken from reference TRBV9 and TRBJ2-2, reads DSGVTQTPKHLITATGQRVTLRCSPRSGDLSVYWYQQSLDQGLQFLIQYYNGEERAKGNILERFSAQQFPDLHSELNLSSLELGDSALYFCASSVGTGELFFGEGSRLTVL.

V and J are TRBV7-8 and TRBJ2-1, with TRBD2 identical over 8 bases. CDR3 size: 15 residues. Germline CDR1 reads SGHVS; CDR2 reads FQNEAQ. Trimming at V came to 2 bases and at J to 8 bases, leaving 8 bases not matched to a gene. The CDR3 region is CASSLFTGGPYEQFF. The CDR3 region has the DNA TGTGCCAGCAGCTTATTCACGGGGGGGCCGTATGAGCAGTTCTTC.

The J gene is TRBJ1-6, the V gene TRBV19, with TRBD1 identical over 8 bases. V lost 6 bases, J lost 7 bases, and 5 bases stayed unmatched. Per germline, CDR1 LNHDA and CDR2 SQIVND (reference sequence). There are 14 residues in the CDR3. CDR3 protein: CASRTGQANSPLHF. The CDR3 nucleotides read TGTGCCAGTAGGACGGGACAGGCGAATTCACCCCTCCACTTT.

The rearrangement links TRBV2 to TRBJ1-2; D is uncertain. Deletions cut 7 bases from V and 2 bases from J, with 8 bases between. Per germline, CDR1 SNHLY and CDR2 FYNNEI. CDR3 length: 12 residues. DNA for the CDR3: TGTGCCAGCAACCCCGGGAACTATGGCTACACCTTC. This translates into CASNPGNYGYTF.

The chain has TRBV9 and TRBJ1-1; the D is unclear. The V gene lost 4 bases and the J gene lost 0 bases, with 10 bases spanning the gap. This CDR3 is built from 14 residues. Per germline, CDR1 SGDLS and CDR2 YYNGEE. DNA of the CDR3: TGTGCCAGCAGCCCCCAGCCCATGAACACTGAAGCTTTCTTT. It encodes CASSPQPMNTEAFF. The full variable domain, with the rest looked up from reference TRBV9 and TRBJ1-1, is DSGVTQTPKHLITATGQRVTLRCSPRSGDLSVYWYQQSLDQGLQFLIQYYNGEERAKGNILERFSAQQFPDLHSELNLSSLELGDSALYFCASSPQPMNTEAFFGQGTRLTVV.

The chain has TRBV11-3 and TRBJ2-2; no clear D gene. The CDR3 loop spans 12 amino acids. V lost 5 bases, J lost 5 bases, and 6 bases lay in between. Germline assignment: CDR1 SGHNT and CDR2 YENEEA. The CDR3 protein is CASSPGTGELFF. CDR3 nucleotides: TGTGCCAGCAGCCCGGGTACCGGGGAGCTGTTTTTT.

The J gene is TRBJ1-2, the V gene TRBV27, with D perhaps TRBD1 (6 bases). The CDR3 has 11 residues. V was trimmed by 8 bases and J by 7 bases, leaving 11 bases between them. Germline V gene sequence: CDR1 MNHEY, CDR2 SMNVEV (reference sequence). The CDR3 nucleotides are TGTGCCAGCGGTACAGGGTTTGGCTACACCTTC. Protein sequence: CASGTGFGYTF.

The J gene is TRBJ2-1, the V gene TRBV5-6; perhaps TRBD1 as D (7 bases). The CDR3 extends over 15 amino acids. Germline CDR1 and CDR2: SGHDT and YYEEEE. Trimming removed 4 bases from V and 6 bases from J, with 17 bases in between. The CDR3 sequence: CASSSRGVSRNEQFF. CDR3 in DNA: TGTGCCAGCAGCAGCAGGGGGGTTTCGCGCAATGAGCAGTTCTTC.